The text below deals with one T cell receptor (beta chain). Profiling relied on immunoSEQ multiplex PCR, and the TCRdb table lists in-frame clones only, not all of them. The table shows some 240,000 clones, with 75% to 90% occurring only once. These data are taken from a study of blood T cell repertoires in COVID-19. This TCR derives from a woman aged 40 to 50 who had recovered from COVID-19. Sequenced sample: peripheral blood.

In nucleotides, the CDR3 is TGTGCCAGCAGCTTAAATTTGGGAGCCACTGAAGCTTTCTTT. The encoded protein is CASSLNLGATEAFF. The rearrangement links TRBV11-2 to TRBJ1-1; D call uncertain. The CDR3 has 14 amino acids. Trimming took 2 bases from V and 4 from J, leaving 11 bases between them. Germline V gives CDR1 SGHAT, CDR2 FQNNGV.